This T cell receptor (beta chain) was retrieved from a study of T cells after yellow fever vaccination. It was through 5'RACE template switching that TCR cDNA was made, with a universal primer site and UMIs added. TCRdb redid the calling of the 5' RACE reads with MiXCR, one entry per CDR3 protein. The sample has hundreds of thousands of distinct CDR3 sequences, around 20% seen once; the top ten hold over 15%. The study, taken as a whole, reports: Post-booster samples contained most primary-vaccination clones (about 95% CD4, about 85% CD8). The CD4 compartment and the CD8 compartment contained a small share of clonotypes in common.

Germline CDR1 SEHNR, CDR2 FQNEAQ (reference sequence). CDR3 length equals 14 residues. V was clipped by 5 bases and J by 4 bases, with 14 bases between them. To note about this clonotype: Its antigen is as yet unknown.

Sequences were derived from PBMCs, sampled before the yellow fever booster vaccination. The source is a man in his late teens or twenties who received the YFV17D yellow fever vaccine. This chain connects TRBV7-9 to TRBJ1-1; no clear D gene. CDR3 protein: CASSPRLLSTEAFF. The CDR3 coding sequence is TGTGCCAGCAGCCCCAGGCTGTTATCCACTGAAGCTTTCTTT.